The 11 T cell receptor beta chains presented below share a single source sample, sequenced in a study of blood T cell repertoires in COVID-19. The protocol was immunoSEQ multiplex PCR, while the TCRdb copy is restricted to in-frame clones and leaves out a portion. The sample yields 35,000 to 50,000 clones, roughly 81% seen once. The material sequenced was peripheral blood. These receptors were obtained from a woman in her seventies in a cohort sampled during active COVID-19.

This chain links TRBV5-1 with TRBJ1-1; possible D gene TRBD1, 5 bases. Germline-derived CDR1 and CDR2 are SGHRS and YFSETQ. This CDR3 comprises 15 residues. Trimming cost V 4 bases and J 3 bases, with 16 bases left between them. The CDR3 spells CASSKTAPRDTEAFF. CDR3 DNA sequence: TGCGCCAGCAGCAAGACAGCCCCTAGGGACACTGAAGCTTTCTTT.

J is TRBJ2-7 and V is TRBV28, with TRBD1 matching 11 bases. Unmatched junction bases numbered 2, after V lost 3 bases and J lost 4 bases. Germline V gene data show CDR1 as MDHEN and CDR2 as SYDVKM. The CDR3 length is 14 residues. CDR3 residues: CASSLGQGVYEQYF. The CDR3 DNA follows: TGTGCCAGCAGTTTGGGACAGGGGGTTTACGAGCAGTACTTC.

The gene calls are TRBV9 and TRBJ2-2; the D gene is possibly TRBD2 (5 bases). Germline V gene sequence: CDR1 SGDLS, CDR2 YYNGEE. This CDR3 contains 13 residues. V was cut by 2 bases and J by 5 bases, with 7 bases left in between. In DNA, the CDR3 is TGTGCCAGCAGCGTCCAGCGGACCGGGGAGCTGTTTTTT. Translated, it gives CASSVQRTGELFF.

This clone showed up just a few times. This chain uses TRBV18 with TRBJ2-2; D gene ambiguous. The CDR3 loop spans 14 amino acids. The V end lost 2 bases, the J end lost 4 bases, and 8 bases lay between the germline ends. Germline CDR1 is KGHSH and CDR2 is LQKENI. The CDR3 bases are TGTGCCAGCTCACCAGTCACCAGCACCGGGGAGCTGTTTTTT. Translation gives CASSPVTSTGELFF.

Notes on this clone: An end of the junction differs from the germline gene, which may be a read error. The gene calls are TRBV18 and TRBJ2-3; 11 positions agree with TRBD1. This CDR3 contains 17 residues. Germline assignment: CDR1 KGHSH and CDR2 LQKENI. The CDR3: CATSGQGARIGTDTQYF. The DNA for the CDR3 is TGTGCCACCTCAGGACAGGGGGCGCGAATCGGCACAGATACGCAGTATTTT.

V usage is TRBV5-1 and J usage is TRBJ2-7; 10 bases agree with TRBD1. Losses at the gene ends were 0 bases for V and 1 base for J; bases not matched to a gene: 1. The germline V gene encodes CDR1 SGHRS and CDR2 YFSETQ. This CDR3 is built from 15 residues. CDR3 sequence: CASSLAGQGSYEQYF. As DNA, the CDR3 is TGCGCCAGCAGCTTGGCGGGACAGGGGTCCTACGAGCAGTACTTC. Variable domain in full (rest from reference TRBV5-1 and TRBJ2-7): KAGVTQTPRYLIKTRGQQVTLSCSPISGHRSVSWYQQTPGQGLQFLFEYFSETQRNKGNFPGRFSGRQFSNSRSEMNVSTLELGDSALYLCASSLAGQGSYEQYFGPGTRLTVT.

The V call is TRBV28, the J call TRBJ1-5; 9 nucleotides line up with TRBD1. V shed 5 bases, J shed 9 bases, and the junction held 11 bases outside the gene matches. Germline V gives CDR1 MDHEN, CDR2 SYDVKM. The CDR3 has 15 residues. CDR3 sequence: CASSRGDRDRLPQHF. In DNA form, the CDR3 reads TGTGCCAGCAGTCGGGGGGACAGGGACAGATTGCCCCAGCATTTT.

The chain joins TRBV4-2 to TRBJ2-1, with 9 bases lining up with TRBD2. Germline V gives CDR1 LGHNA, CDR2 YNFKEQ. The CDR3 is 16 residues long. V trimming: 0 bases; J trimming: 5 bases; junction bases outside the gene matches: 5. The CDR3 nucleotides are TGTGCCAGCAGCCAAGATATGGCGGGAGGGCACAATGAGCAGTTCTTC. Protein: CASSQDMAGGHNEQFF.

The chain joins TRBV29-1 to TRBJ2-1; D gene ambiguous. Germline CDR1 reads SQVTM; CDR2 reads ANQGSEA. Trimming removed 5 bases at V and 4 bases at J, with 6 bases between. The CDR3 has 11 amino acids. CDR3 residues: CSVYQYNEQFF. The CDR3 DNA reads as TGCAGCGTTTATCAGTACAATGAGCAGTTCTTC.

This sequence joins TRBV19 and TRBJ2-5; D is possibly TRBD2 (6 bases). Deletions cut 3 bases from V and 4 bases from J, with 9 bases between. CDR3 length: 13 residues. Germline V gene lookup returns CDR1 LNHDA and CDR2 SQIVND (reference sequence). CDR3 region: CASSMQGGETQYF. The CDR3 DNA follows: TGTGCCAGTAGTATGCAGGGAGGAGAGACCCAGTACTTC.

V usage is TRBV28 and J usage is TRBJ2-7; TRBD1 matches at 10 bases. Germline V lookup: CDR1 MDHEN, CDR2 SYDVKM. Losses at the gene ends were 7 bases for V and 5 bases for J; bases not matched to a gene: 8. This CDR3 is built from 14 residues. CDR3 DNA: TGTGCCAGCAACCCGGGACAGGGGCTGGACGAGCAGTACTTC. Amino acid sequence: CASNPGQGLDEQYF.